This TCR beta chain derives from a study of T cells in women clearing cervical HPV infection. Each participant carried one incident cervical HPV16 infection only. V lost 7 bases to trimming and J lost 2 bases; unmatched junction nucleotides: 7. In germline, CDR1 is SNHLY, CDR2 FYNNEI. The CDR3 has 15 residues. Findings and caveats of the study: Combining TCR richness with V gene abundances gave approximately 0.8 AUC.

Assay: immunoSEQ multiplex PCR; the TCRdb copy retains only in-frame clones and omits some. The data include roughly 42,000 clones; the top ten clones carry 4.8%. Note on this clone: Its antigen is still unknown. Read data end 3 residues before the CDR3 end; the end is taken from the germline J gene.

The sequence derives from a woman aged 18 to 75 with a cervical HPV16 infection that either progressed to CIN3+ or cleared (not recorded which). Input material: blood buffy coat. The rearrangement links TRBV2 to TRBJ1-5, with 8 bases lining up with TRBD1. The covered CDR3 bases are TGTGCCAGCAACAGGGGGGGTAGTGGCAATCAGCCC. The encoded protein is CASNRGGSGNQP. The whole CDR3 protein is CASNRGGSGNQPQHF.